The 15 T cell receptor beta chains below come from one sample, sequenced in a study of vaccination effects on CD4 cells after COVID-19. Profiling relied on immunoSEQ multiplex PCR, and the TCRdb table lists in-frame clones only, not all of them. Of about 23,000 clones detected, 73% appear once; the ten largest clones hold roughly 4.6%. After expansion with viral peptide pools in the ViraFEST assay, antigen-specific CD4+ T cells were sequenced. Isolating CD4+ T cells followed approximately nine days of culture. Vaccine recipients, nucleocapsid antibody negative, had no prior SARS-CoV-2 infection. No antigen has been identified for these receptors. This material consisted of CD4+ T cells from PBMCs cultured with SARS-CoV-2 spike peptides, taken before COVID-19 vaccination. These receptor sequences come from a human donor who received a COVID-19 vaccine.

In this sample, this clone turned up a few times. The chain links TRBV12-3 or TRBV12-4 to TRBJ1-5, with TRBD1 matching 7 bases. This CDR3 has 13 amino acids. The V and J ends lost 6 bases and 4 bases, in that order; junction bases with no gene match: 3. The chain's CDR3 is CASRRTGNQPQHF. The CDR3, as DNA: TGTGCCAGCAGAAGGACAGGTAATCAGCCCCAGCATTTT.

This clone was detected only a few times. This chain links TRBV5-1 with TRBJ1-3, with 7 bases fitting TRBD1. The V gene's germline CDR1 is SGHRS and CDR2 YFSETQ. The CDR3 is 16 residues long. The V segment lost 4 bases and the J segment 2 bases; nucleotides outside the gene matches: 9. CDR3 sequence (DNA): TGCGCCAGCAGCCCGGGACAGAATTACGCTGGAAACACCATATATTTT. The encoded protein is CASSPGQNYAGNTIYF.

The chain uses TRBV6-2 or TRBV6-3 and TRBJ1-1, with D perhaps matching TRBD1 (5 bases). Germline V lookup: CDR1 MNHEY, CDR2 SVGEGT. V lost 4 bases to trimming and J lost 3 bases, with 9 bases between them. The CDR3 has 13 amino acids. CDR3 nucleotides: TGTGCCAGCAGTTGGAGGGGAGACACTGAAGCTTTCTTT. Amino acids: CASSWRGDTEAFF.

The rearrangement links TRBV29-1 to TRBJ1-1, with D maybe TRBD1 (5 bases). This CDR3 is 12 amino acids long. Germline values: CDR1 SQVTM, CDR2 ANQGSEA. Trimming removed 7 bases at V and 2 bases at J, with 11 bases between. The CDR3 here is CSAGQQNTEAFF. DNA for the CDR3: TGCAGCGCAGGGCAGCAAAACACTGAAGCTTTCTTT.

The chain is built from TRBV6-5 and TRBJ2-1; 12 bases match TRBD2. This CDR3 is 16 amino acids long. Germline V gives CDR1 MNHEY, CDR2 SVGAGI. Unmatched junction bases numbered 2, after V lost 0 bases and J lost 5 bases. Here the CDR3 reads CASSYSSSGGDNEQFF. CDR3 in DNA: TGTGCCAGCAGTTACTCATCTAGCGGGGGGGACAATGAGCAGTTCTTC.

The chain employs TRBV18 and TRBJ2-7, with TRBD1 identical over 7 bases. V trimming: 6 bases; J trimming: 4 bases; junction bases outside the gene matches: 12. The CDR3 spans 15 residues. The germline gives CDR1 KGHSH, CDR2 LQKENI. The CDR3 DNA sequence: TGTGCCAGCTCCCTCGGGACAGATAGAAAATACGAGCAGTACTTC. It specifies CASSLGTDRKYEQYF.

The chain employs TRBV9 and TRBJ2-7; 9 bases align to TRBD1. Per germline, CDR1 SGDLS and CDR2 YYNGEE. J gave up 3 bases and V 3 bases, and 7 bases lay outside the gene matches. The CDR3 sequence is 15 residues long. CDR3 region: CASSAGQGLLYEQYF. The DNA of the CDR3 is TGTGCCAGCAGCGCAGGACAGGGGCTGCTCTACGAGCAGTACTTC.

CDR3 sequence (DNA): TGTGCCAGCAGCTTCCAGGGCACAGATACGCAGTATTTT. Translated, it gives CASSFQGTDTQYF. The chain carries TRBV5-4 and TRBJ2-3; D is unclear. Germline V lookup: CDR1 SGHNT, CDR2 YYREEE (reference sequence). CDR3 size: 13 residues. With 2 bases removed from V and 1 base from J, the gap between germline ends came to 5 bases.

The chain employs TRBV30 and TRBJ1-1, with D hard to call. V gave up 0 bases and J gave up 0 bases, with 8 bases separating them. The CDR3 length is 14 residues. In germline, CDR1 is GTSNPN, CDR2 SVGIG (reference sequence). CDR3 in amino acids: CAWSVHRVNTEAFF. DNA of the CDR3: TGTGCCTGGAGTGTACACCGGGTGAACACTGAAGCTTTCTTT.

V is TRBV25-1 and J is TRBJ1-2; 10 bases agree with TRBD1. The CDR3 loop spans 15 amino acids. With 9 bases clipped from V and 3 bases from J, the junction kept 10 bases outside the gene matches. Germline-derived CDR1 and CDR2 are MGHDK and SYGVNS. The CDR3 is CASRPHGQGDYGYTF. The CDR3 DNA is TGTGCCAGTAGACCCCATGGACAGGGGGACTATGGCTACACCTTC.

Only a few counts were recorded for this clone. The V call is TRBV29-1, the J call TRBJ1-5; 11 nucleotides agree with TRBD1. Trimming removed 4 bases from V and 1 base from J; junction bases left unmatched: 6. Germline V lookup: CDR1 SQVTM, CDR2 ANQGSEA. This CDR3 comprises 16 residues. This chain's CDR3 is CSVGTGGLSSNQPQHF. The DNA of the CDR3 is TGCAGCGTTGGGACAGGGGGCCTCTCGAGCAATCAGCCCCAGCATTTT.

CDR3 DNA sequence: TGTGCCACCAGCCGGGCTAGCGGGGGGACAGATACGCAGTATTTT. It encodes CATSRASGGTDTQYF. The chain has TRBV24-1 and TRBJ2-3, with TRBD2 matching 11 bases. CDR1 is KGHDR, CDR2 SFDVKD, per germline. The CDR3 extends over 15 amino acids. V lost 7 bases and J lost 3; bases outside the gene matches: 5.

The J gene is TRBJ1-1, the V gene TRBV7-9, with D hard to call. This CDR3 spans 15 amino acids. Trimming took 5 bases from V and 1 from J, leaving 14 bases between them. From germline, CDR1 is SEHNR and CDR2 FQNEAQ (reference sequence). This CDR3 is CASSIASSRNTEAFF. The CDR3 bases are TGTGCCAGCAGCATCGCCAGTTCGAGGAACACTGAAGCTTTCTTT.

The J gene is TRBJ1-2, the V gene TRBV19, with 8 bases fitting TRBD1. The V gene end was trimmed by 5 bases and the J gene end by 4 bases; junction bases not matched to a gene: 6. The CDR3 loop spans 14 amino acids. Germline V lookup: CDR1 LNHDA, CDR2 SQIVND (reference sequence). The CDR3 here is CASSVTGVLYGYTF. The CDR3 nucleotides are TGTGCCAGTAGTGTGACAGGGGTACTCTATGGCTACACCTTC. The entire variable domain, with the rest obtained from reference TRBV19 and TRBJ1-2, is as follows: DGGITQSPKYLFRKEGQNVTLSCEQNLNHDAMYWYRQDPGQGLRLIYYSQIVNDFQKGDIAEGYSVSREKKESFPLTVTSAQKNPTAFYLCASSVTGVLYGYTFGSGTRLTVV.

The chain couples TRBV24-1 to TRBJ2-1, with 7 bases fitting TRBD2. The CDR3 loop spans 16 amino acids. Per germline, CDR1 KGHDR and CDR2 SFDVKD. With V trimmed by 4 bases and J by 0 bases, 5 bases remained unmatched. The CDR3 sequence: CATSEGSGNSYNEQFF. CDR3 coding DNA: TGTGCCACCAGTGAGGGGAGCGGGAACTCCTACAATGAGCAGTTCTTC.